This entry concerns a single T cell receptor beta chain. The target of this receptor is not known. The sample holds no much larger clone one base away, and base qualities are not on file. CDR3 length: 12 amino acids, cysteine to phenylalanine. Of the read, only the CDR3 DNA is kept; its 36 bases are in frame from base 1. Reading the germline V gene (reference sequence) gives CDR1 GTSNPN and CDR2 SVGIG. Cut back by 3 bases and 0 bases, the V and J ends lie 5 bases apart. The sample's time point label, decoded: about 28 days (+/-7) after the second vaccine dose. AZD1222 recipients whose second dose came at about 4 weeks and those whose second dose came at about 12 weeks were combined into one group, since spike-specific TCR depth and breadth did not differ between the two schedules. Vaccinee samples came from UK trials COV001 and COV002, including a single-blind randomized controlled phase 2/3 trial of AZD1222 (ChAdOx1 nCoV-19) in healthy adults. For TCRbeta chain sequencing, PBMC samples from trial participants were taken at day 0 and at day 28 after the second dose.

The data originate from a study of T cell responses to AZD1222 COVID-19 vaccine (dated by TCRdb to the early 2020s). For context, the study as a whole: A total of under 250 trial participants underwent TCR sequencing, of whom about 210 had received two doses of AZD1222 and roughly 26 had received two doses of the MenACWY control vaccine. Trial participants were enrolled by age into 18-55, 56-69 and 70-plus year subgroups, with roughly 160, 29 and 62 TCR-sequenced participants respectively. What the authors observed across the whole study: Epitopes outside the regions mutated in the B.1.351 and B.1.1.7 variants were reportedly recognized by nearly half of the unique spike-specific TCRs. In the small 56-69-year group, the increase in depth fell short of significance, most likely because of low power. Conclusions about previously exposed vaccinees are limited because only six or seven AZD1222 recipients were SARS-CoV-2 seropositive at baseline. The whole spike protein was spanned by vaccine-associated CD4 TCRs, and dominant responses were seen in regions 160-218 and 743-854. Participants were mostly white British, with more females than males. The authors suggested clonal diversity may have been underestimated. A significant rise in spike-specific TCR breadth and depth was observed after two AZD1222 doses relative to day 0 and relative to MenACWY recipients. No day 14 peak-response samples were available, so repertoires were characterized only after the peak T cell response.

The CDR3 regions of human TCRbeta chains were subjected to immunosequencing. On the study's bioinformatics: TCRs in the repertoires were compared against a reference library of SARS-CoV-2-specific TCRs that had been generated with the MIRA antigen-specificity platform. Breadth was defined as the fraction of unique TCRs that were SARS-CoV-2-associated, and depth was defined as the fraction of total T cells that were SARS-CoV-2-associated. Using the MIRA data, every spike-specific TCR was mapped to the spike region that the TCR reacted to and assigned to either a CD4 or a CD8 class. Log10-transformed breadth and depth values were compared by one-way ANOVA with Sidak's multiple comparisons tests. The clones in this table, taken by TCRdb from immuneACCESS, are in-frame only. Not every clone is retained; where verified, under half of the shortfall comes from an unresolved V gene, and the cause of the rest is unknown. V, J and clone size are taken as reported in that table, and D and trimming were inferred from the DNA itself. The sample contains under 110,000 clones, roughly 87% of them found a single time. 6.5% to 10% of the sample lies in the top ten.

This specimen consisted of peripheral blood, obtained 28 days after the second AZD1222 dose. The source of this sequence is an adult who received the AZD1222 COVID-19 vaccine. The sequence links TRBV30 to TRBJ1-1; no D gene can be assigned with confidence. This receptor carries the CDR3 CAWRSMNTEAFF. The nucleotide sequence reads TGTGCCTGGAGATCAATGAACACTGAAGCTTTCTTT.